A single sample gave rise to the 9 T cell receptor beta chains below, sequenced in a study of T cell repertoires in cytomegalovirus infection. In TCRdb, the reads were re-called with MiXCR into one record per CDR3 protein. The sample lists around 550,000 distinct CDR3 sequences; approximately 25% were seen once. Sequenced sample: PBMCs. Receptors originate from a human donor in good health (CMV status not recorded). Some clones in this sample may be carry-over from other donors' samples.

The V and J genes are TRBV10-3 and TRBJ2-1, with TRBD2 as a possible D gene (6 bases). The CDR3 consists of 12 residues. V was shortened by 6 bases and J by 7 bases, with 10 bases between the two germline ends. Germline V lookup: CDR1 ENHRY, CDR2 SYGVKD. CDR3 region: CAISLGGNEQFF. CDR3 sequence (DNA): TGTGCCATCAGCCTCGGGGGAAATGAGCAGTTCTTC.

This clonotype came up a few times. The rearrangement uses TRBV7-6 and TRBJ2-7, with D possibly TRBD2 on 7 matching bases. The CDR3 contains 16 residues. The germline V and J ends were trimmed by 5 bases and 6 bases, with 23 bases remaining between them. Germline V CDR1 and CDR2: SGHVS, FNYEAQ. The CDR3 bases are TGTGCCAGCAGCCCTCGGGGGGCCCTGGGTCGTCTCGAGCAGTACGTC. Protein: CASSPRGALGRLEQYV.

The chain uses TRBV27 and TRBJ2-1, with D maybe TRBD2 (5 bases). Trimming removed 3 bases from V and 0 bases from J, with 12 bases in between. Germline values: CDR1 MNHEY, CDR2 SMNVEV (reference sequence). The CDR3 covers 16 residues. CDR3 in amino acids: CASSFIAKSSYNEQFF. The CDR3 DNA reads TGTGCCAGCAGTTTCATAGCGAAGAGCTCCTACAATGAGCAGTTCTTC.

The J gene is TRBJ2-1, the V gene TRBV24-1; 7 bases fit TRBD2. Trimming removed 3 bases from V and 0 bases from J; junction bases left unmatched: 13. The CDR3 runs to 19 residues. The germline V gene has CDR1 KGHDR and CDR2 SFDVKD. The chain's CDR3 is CATSDPGGRPQSSYNEQFF. The CDR3 DNA sequence: TGTGCCACCAGTGATCCCGGGGGGAGGCCACAGAGCTCCTACAATGAGCAGTTCTTC.

The chain's CDR3 is CASRKKGEDYSNQPQHF. The CDR3 coding sequence is TGTGCCAGCAGAAAAAAGGGGGAGGACTATAGCAATCAGCCCCAGCATTTT. V gene TRBV12-3 or TRBV12-4 combines with J gene TRBJ1-5; perhaps TRBD1 as D (6 bases). The CDR3 runs to 17 residues. V was cut by 6 bases and J by 0 bases, with 18 bases left in between.

V usage is TRBV11-1 and J usage is TRBJ2-7; 8 bases align to TRBD1. This CDR3 comprises 16 residues. Looked up from germline, CDR1 is SGHAT and CDR2 is FQDESV (reference sequence). J was trimmed by 4 bases and V by 4 bases; bases with no gene match: 12. The CDR3: CASSSKGGTGSYEQYF. In nucleotides, the CDR3 is TGTGCCAGCAGCTCGAAGGGCGGGACAGGTTCTTACGAGCAGTACTTC.

This clonotype was observed a few times. This sequence joins TRBV19 and TRBJ2-5; weak D call: TRBD2 (5 bases). The germline V gene has CDR1 LNHDA and CDR2 SQIVND (reference sequence). V dropped 5 bases and J dropped 5 bases, with 12 bases sitting between them. This CDR3 comprises 13 residues. CDR3: CASSRLISETQYF. CDR3 nucleotides: TGTGCCAGTAGTCGACTAATTTCCGAGACCCAGTACTTC.

V gene TRBV6-2 or TRBV6-3 combines with J gene TRBJ2-7, with TRBD2 matching over 7 bases. This CDR3 is 15 amino acids long. Per germline, CDR1 MNHEY and CDR2 SVGEGT. V trimming: 4 bases; J trimming: 3 bases; junction bases outside the gene matches: 9. In DNA form, the CDR3 reads TGTGCCAGCAGTTTCGCCGGGACTAATTACTACGAGCAGTACTTC. Encoded protein: CASSFAGTNYYEQYF.

This chain connects TRBV28 to TRBJ2-1, with D perhaps TRBD2 (6 bases). The germline V gene encodes CDR1 MDHEN and CDR2 SYDVKM. The CDR3 runs to 15 residues. The V and J ends lost 3 bases and 6 bases respectively, with 15 bases between them. In DNA form, the CDR3 reads TGTGCCAGCAGTTTCCTAGCGCGAGACAGCAATGAGCAGTTCTTC. It codes for CASSFLARDSNEQFF.